Presented here are 21 T cell receptor beta chains from one specimen sequenced in a study of cytomegalovirus exposure and HLA in healthy donors (dated by TCRdb to the late 2010s). The library was built by means of the immunoSEQ multiplex PCR assay. A mixture of 60 forward primers for TCR Vbeta segments and 13 reverse primers for TCR Jbeta segments was used in the multiplex PCR. This is the immuneACCESS table as TCRdb keeps it, with only in-frame sequences that have V and J called. A part of the clones is gone; compared with another copy, unresolved V genes explain less than half, and the rest is unexplained. The sample contains about 170,000 clones, just over 75% of them found a single time. About 2% of the sample is in the top ten clones. The sequencing sample was made of PBMCs. All receptors come from a woman between 25 and 40 years old in good health and CMV-seropositive.

The count of this clone is one. This sequence joins TRBV19 and TRBJ2-1, with a weak D call TRBD1 (6 bases). V lost 8 bases, J lost 4 bases, and 15 bases lay in between. CDR3 length equals 14 residues. The V gene's germline CDR1 is LNHDA and CDR2 SQIVND (reference sequence). In DNA form, the CDR3 reads TGTGCCAGTGTTCCCGGGACACCTTACAATGAGCAGTTCTTC. Protein sequence: CASVPGTPYNEQFF. Full variable domain (rest looked up from reference TRBV19 and TRBJ2-1): DGGITQSPKYLFRKEGQNVTLSCEQNLNHDAMYWYRQDPGQGLRLIYYSQIVNDFQKGDIAEGYSVSREKKESFPLTVTSAQKNPTAFYLCASVPGTPYNEQFFGPGTRLTVL.

The chain uses TRBV27 and TRBJ2-5, with a possible D match to TRBD2 (5 bases). The CDR3 consists of 13 residues. Deletions cut 6 bases from V and 5 bases from J, with 13 bases between. Germline loops: CDR1 MNHEY, CDR2 SMNVEV (reference sequence). The CDR3 loop is CASSPERRETQYF. DNA for the CDR3: TGTGCCAGCAGCCCGGAAAGGAGGGAGACCCAGTACTTC.

The chain recombines TRBV2 with TRBJ2-7; D is possibly TRBD2 (5 bases). Germline assignment: CDR1 SNHLY and CDR2 FYNNEI. The CDR3 is 12 residues long. With 6 bases removed from V and 2 bases from J, the gap between germline ends came to 8 bases. Written as DNA, the CDR3 is TGTGCCAGCAGGAGCGGTCCCTACGAGCAGTACTTC. Protein product: CASRSGPYEQYF.

CDR3 region: CASSGGSNYEQYF. CDR3 nucleotides: TGTGCCAGCAGTGGCGGCAGCAACTACGAGCAGTACTTC. V gene TRBV25-1 combines with J gene TRBJ2-7; unclear D gene. The germline V and J ends were trimmed by 4 bases and 3 bases, with 10 bases remaining between them. Germline CDR1 is MGHDK and CDR2 is SYGVNS. CDR3 length: 13 amino acids.

This chain connects TRBV25-1 to TRBJ1-2, with D unresolved. The V and J ends lost 0 bases and 9 bases respectively, with 17 bases between them. The CDR3 has 15 amino acids. The germline V gene has CDR1 MGHDK and CDR2 SYGVNS. For the CDR3, the DNA is TGTGCCAGCAGTGAATATTCGGGGTCCTTAGGGCGCTACACCTTC. This encodes CASSEYSGSLGRYTF.

This chain joins TRBV19 and TRBJ1-6; perhaps TRBD1 as D (6 bases). V was trimmed by 8 bases and J by 10 bases, leaving 15 bases between them. The germline V gene has CDR1 LNHDA and CDR2 SQIVND (reference sequence). CDR3 size: 13 residues. The CDR3: CASHREFDSPLHF. The CDR3 DNA sequence: TGTGCCAGTCACAGGGAGTTTGACTCACCCCTCCACTTT.

CDR3 residues: CASSYSLQGGTEAFF. The DNA of the CDR3 is TGTGCCAGCAGTTACTCGCTACAGGGGGGAACTGAAGCTTTCTTT. This chain links TRBV6-5 with TRBJ1-1, with 8 bases that match TRBD1. In germline, CDR1 is MNHEY, CDR2 SVGAGI. The CDR3 is 15 amino acids. J gave up 5 bases and V 0 bases, and 5 bases lay outside the gene matches.

The J gene is TRBJ1-3, the V gene TRBV7-7; D gene ambiguous. Deletions cut 2 bases from V and 0 bases from J, with 8 bases between. Per germline, CDR1 SSHAT and CDR2 FNYEAQ (reference sequence). This CDR3 region has 15 residues. Written as DNA, the CDR3 is TGTGCCAGCAGCTTATCACAAAACTCTGGAAACACCATATATTTT. It yields the protein CASSLSQNSGNTIYF.

The chain has TRBV5-1 and TRBJ1-2; the match to TRBD1 covers 7 bases. This CDR3 spans 14 amino acids. V lost 3 bases, J lost 6 bases, and 8 bases stayed unmatched. The germline gives CDR1 SGHRS, CDR2 YFSETQ. CDR3 nucleotide sequence: TGCGCCAGCAGCTCGATGGACAGGACTGATGGCTACACCTTC. It is translated as CASSSMDRTDGYTF. The variable domain in full, with the rest retrieved from reference TRBV5-1 and TRBJ1-2, is KAGVTQTPRYLIKTRGQQVTLSCSPISGHRSVSWYQQTPGQGLQFLFEYFSETQRNKGNFPGRFSGRQFSNSRSEMNVSTLELGDSALYLCASSSMDRTDGYTFGSGTRLTVV.

About this clone: It is unclear where the CDR3 begins or ends on the DNA, so no DNA is shown, and the CDR3 is as TCRdb lists it. This chain joins TRBV7-8 and TRBJ1-2; the D call TRBD1 from the table was never checked on the DNA. Per germline, CDR1 SGHVS and CDR2 FQNEAQ. The CDR3 contains 14 residues when both ends are counted. The CDR3 spells CASSLVGTGSFPTF.

This clone has only one observation. In DNA form, the CDR3 reads TGCAGCGTTGAAGATTTCCCGGGACAGGGGGCCGAAGCTGAAGCTTTCTTT. This codes for CSVEDFPGQGAEAEAFF. The chain employs TRBV29-1 and TRBJ1-1; 12 bases agree with TRBD1. V lost 0 bases and J lost 6; bases outside the gene matches: 11. The CDR3 is made up of 17 amino acids. Germline loops: CDR1 SQVTM, CDR2 ANQGSEA.

The chain joins TRBV5-5 to TRBJ1-1, with unresolved D. Germline V gene lookup returns CDR1 SGHKS and CDR2 YYEKEE (reference sequence). Trimming took off 1 base at V and 3 bases at J, with 7 bases between the two ends. The length of the CDR3 is 13 residues. The CDR3 is CASSLWEDTEAFF. The CDR3 region has the DNA TGTGCCAGCAGCTTGTGGGAGGACACTGAAGCTTTCTTT.

A few counts support this clone. V is TRBV4-3 and J is TRBJ1-2, with TRBD1 matching 7 bases. Germline V CDR1 and CDR2: LGHNA, YSLEER. V shed 1 base and J 6 bases; nucleotides not matched to a gene: 5. This CDR3 has 14 residues. The CDR3 nucleotides are TGCGCCAGCAGCCAAGGACAGGGAAACGATGGCTACACCTTC. Its translation: CASSQGQGNDGYTF.

This chain links TRBV9 with TRBJ2-1; 10 positions agree with TRBD2. Trimming took 3 bases from V and 2 from J; bases not matched to a gene: 2. CDR3 length: 15 amino acids. The germline CDR1 and CDR2 sequences are SGDLS and YYNGEE. The CDR3 DNA reads TGTGCCAGCAGCGAACTAGCGGGGACCTACAATGAGCAGTTCTTC. Its translation is CASSELAGTYNEQFF.

The V and J genes are TRBV4-1 and TRBJ1-4; 7 nucleotides align to TRBD1. Trimming removed 5 bases from V and 0 bases from J; junction bases left unmatched: 6. Germline assignment: CDR1 MGHRA and CDR2 YSYEKL. The length of the CDR3 is 16 residues. CDR3 sequence reads: CASSWTGTSTNEKLFF. The CDR3 DNA sequence: TGCGCCAGCAGCTGGACAGGTACCTCAACTAATGAAAAACTGTTTTTT.

The V and J genes are TRBV19 and TRBJ1-2; 8 bases line up with TRBD1. The germline V gene encodes CDR1 LNHDA and CDR2 SQIVND (reference sequence). The ends lost 3 bases at V and 0 bases at J; junction bases unmatched: 6. This CDR3 region has 16 residues. CDR3 sequence reads: CASSMRQGASNYGYTF. Here the CDR3 DNA reads TGTGCCAGTAGTATGCGGCAGGGGGCCTCTAACTATGGCTACACCTTC.

CDR3 nucleotides: TGCGCCAGCAGCCGGTTACTAGCGGGAGACCATGAGCAGTTCTTC. Encoded protein: CASSRLLAGDHEQFF. The chain combines TRBV4-3 with TRBJ2-1, with 11 nucleotides matching TRBD2. CDR1 and CDR2 from the germline V gene are LGHNA and YSLEER. V gave up 4 bases and J gave up 8 bases; unmatched junction bases: 7. This CDR3 is built from 15 residues.

The rearrangement uses TRBV4-3 and TRBJ2-1, with 8 bases aligning to TRBD1. Trimming cost V 0 bases and J 7 bases; bases outside gene matches: 8. This CDR3 has 16 amino acids. CDR1 is LGHNA and CDR2 is YSLEER in the germline V gene. The CDR3 here is CASSQDPTGGTNEQFF. CDR3 DNA sequence: TGCGCCAGCAGCCAAGATCCAACAGGGGGTACGAATGAGCAGTTCTTC.

This chain connects TRBV7-2 to TRBJ1-2; D is perhaps TRBD1 (5 bases). Germline V CDR1 and CDR2: SGHTA, FQGNSA. V gave up 2 bases and J gave up 8 bases, with 21 bases separating them. The CDR3 covers 16 residues. The CDR3 protein is CASSLRQGGSGRGYTF. CDR3 coding DNA: TGTGCCAGCAGCTTAAGGCAGGGAGGGAGCGGAAGAGGCTACACCTTC.

This clone was seen only a few times. V usage is TRBV5-1 and J usage is TRBJ1-4; TRBD1 matches at 7 bases. The V segment lost 7 bases and the J segment 7 bases; nucleotides outside the gene matches: 13. This CDR3 is 15 amino acids long. The V gene's germline CDR1 is SGHRS and CDR2 YFSETQ. CDR3 nucleotides: TGCGCCAGCGGGAACCTCGGACAGGTCGGTGAAAAACTGTTTTTT. This gives the protein CASGNLGQVGEKLFF.

This clone was counted a single time. Other nucleotide sequences from this sample produce the same CDR3. The chain joins TRBV4-3 to TRBJ1-1; D might be TRBD1 (5 bases). CDR1 LGHNA and CDR2 YSLEER come from the germline V gene. The CDR3 covers 15 residues. Trimming removed 0 bases at V and 1 base at J, with 9 bases between. The DNA of the CDR3 is TGCGCCAGCAGCCAAGATTTAACAGGGAACACTGAAGCTTTCTTT. Protein sequence: CASSQDLTGNTEAFF.